The 13 T cell receptor beta chains reported below all come from one sample, sequenced in a study of blood T cell repertoires in COVID-19 (dated by TCRdb to 2018 to 2021). Library generation was performed with the immunoSEQ multiplex PCR assay. TCRdb re-hosts the immuneACCESS table, in-frame sequences only. Its copies lack some clones; in the studies checked, an unresolved V gene accounts for under half of them, and the cause for the rest is not known. In this sample the table shows some 130,000 clones, 84% of which occur a single time. The ten biggest clones cover 1.4% of the sample. The sequencing sample was made of peripheral blood. The receptors derive from a man in his fifties or sixties with acute or convalescent COVID-19.

The chain combines TRBV2 with TRBJ2-7; maybe TRBD2 (5 bases). The ends were cut back, 6 bases at V and 4 bases at J, with 16 bases in the middle. There are 14 residues in the CDR3. CDR1 SNHLY and CDR2 FYNNEI come from the germline V gene. The CDR3 DNA follows: TGTGCCAGCAGCCCGGACTGGAGTATGTACGAGCAGTACTTC. Amino acid sequence: CASSPDWSMYEQYF.

The gene calls are TRBV28 and TRBJ1-4; 7 bases fit TRBD1. CDR3 length: 18 residues. Looked up from germline, CDR1 is MDHEN and CDR2 is SYDVKM. Unmatched junction bases numbered 19, after V lost 5 bases and J lost 7 bases. CDR3 bases: TGTGCCAGCAGTCTCGTGGTCAATAGGGGGCGCGAAGGTGAAAAACTGTTTTTT. It specifies CASSLVVNRGREGEKLFF.

The gene calls are TRBV27 and TRBJ2-2; the match to TRBD2 covers 12 bases. V lost 2 bases, J lost 8 bases, and 9 bases stayed unmatched. Germline lookup yields CDR1 MNHEY and CDR2 SMNVEV (reference sequence). This CDR3 comprises 17 residues. CDR3 sequence reads: CASSLRRTSGVSGELFF. The CDR3 DNA is TGTGCCAGCAGTTTAAGAAGGACTAGCGGGGTATCTGGGGAGCTGTTTTTT.

A single count supports this clone. The chain links TRBV3-1 (or the pseudogene TRBV3-2) to TRBJ2-1, with 10 bases fitting TRBD1. This CDR3 is built from 16 residues. Germline trimming cut 5 bases from V and 5 bases from J; bases unmatched to any gene: 9. Germline CDR1 is LGHDT and CDR2 is YNNKEL (reference sequence). The CDR3 region has the DNA TGTGCCAGCAGCATTCGCCGGGACAGGGGTAACAATGAGCAGTTCTTC. It yields the protein CASSIRRDRGNNEQFF.

The chain carries TRBV30 and TRBJ1-5; 9 bases are shared with TRBD1. CDR3 length equals 14 residues. The V gene's germline CDR1 is GTSNPN and CDR2 SVGIG (reference sequence). V dropped 7 bases and J dropped 1; count of bases not matched to a gene: 5. The CDR3 protein is CASGTGMSNQPQHF. For the CDR3, the DNA is TGTGCCTCAGGGACAGGGATGAGCAATCAGCCCCAGCATTTT.

This chain uses TRBV19 with TRBJ2-7; 10 bases align to TRBD1. This CDR3 spans 15 amino acids. Germline V lookup: CDR1 LNHDA, CDR2 SQIVND (reference sequence). Germline trimming cut 4 bases from V and 2 bases from J; bases unmatched to any gene: 5. The CDR3 loop is CASSKTGTGAYEQYF. The CDR3 bases are TGTGCCAGTAGTAAGACCGGGACAGGGGCCTACGAGCAGTACTTC.

The chain couples TRBV19 to TRBJ1-5; a weak D match, TRBD1 (5 bases). Deletions cut 6 bases from V and 1 base from J, with 16 bases between. Germline assignment: CDR1 LNHDA and CDR2 SQIVND (reference sequence). This CDR3 region has 16 residues. The CDR3 DNA is TGTGCCAGTAGCCCTGGGGCGGGGTTGAGCAATCAGCCCCAGCATTTT. Encoded protein: CASSPGAGLSNQPQHF. Drawing the rest from reference TRBV19 and TRBJ1-5, the complete variable domain is DGGITQSPKYLFRKEGQNVTLSCEQNLNHDAMYWYRQDPGQGLRLIYYSQIVNDFQKGDIAEGYSVSREKKESFPLTVTSAQKNPTAFYLCASSPGAGLSNQPQHFGDGTRLSIL.

This clone was seen a few times. The chain joins TRBV25-1 to TRBJ1-2, with D possibly being TRBD1 (5 bases). The germline V and J ends were trimmed by 0 bases and 2 bases, with 7 bases remaining between them. Germline V CDR1 and CDR2: MGHDK, SYGVNS. The CDR3 is made up of 14 amino acids. The CDR3 nucleotides are TGTGCCAGCAGTGAATATGGGGGGAACTATGGCTACACCTTC. This sequence encodes CASSEYGGNYGYTF.

This clone was observed a few times. This chain links TRBV2 with TRBJ1-1; D perhaps matches TRBD1 (6 bases). Germline V gene sequence: CDR1 SNHLY, CDR2 FYNNEI. The CDR3 has 12 residues. With 1 base removed from V and 9 bases from J, the gap between germline ends came to 9 bases. The CDR3 loop reads CASSEGTAKAFF. The CDR3 bases are TGTGCCAGCAGTGAAGGGACAGCGAAAGCTTTCTTT.

This clone has only a few counts. At the DNA level, this CDR3 is encoded by other sequences in the same sample as well. This chain joins TRBV7-3 and TRBJ2-3; 8 nucleotides agree with TRBD1. J gave up 2 bases and V 5 bases, and 6 bases lay outside the gene matches. The CDR3 extends over 15 amino acids. Germline CDR1 is SGHTA and CDR2 is FQGTGA. For the CDR3, the DNA is TGTGCCAGCAGCCCTGACAGGGGCTACACAGATACGCAGTATTTT. Its protein is CASSPDRGYTDTQYF.

This chain uses TRBV11-1 with TRBJ2-4; 7 nucleotides match TRBD2. Germline CDR1 reads SGHAT; CDR2 reads FQDESV (reference sequence). J was trimmed by 7 bases and V by 1 base; bases with no gene match: 10. The CDR3 is 16 residues long. This chain's CDR3 is CASSLESGAQANIQYF. The CDR3 DNA sequence: TGTGCCAGCAGCTTAGAGAGCGGGGCCCAGGCGAACATTCAGTACTTC.

This chain connects TRBV2 to TRBJ2-3, with D possibly matching TRBD1 (5 bases). The CDR3 contains 15 residues. Germline V gene data show CDR1 as SNHLY and CDR2 as FYNNEI. Trimming shortened V by 6 bases and J by 6 bases, and 19 bases separated the two germline ends. The CDR3 sequence: CASRPFGMDTDTQYF. CDR3 coding DNA: TGTGCCAGCAGGCCATTTGGCATGGACACTGATACGCAGTATTTT.

V is TRBV4-2 and J is TRBJ1-2, with D possibly TRBD1 on 6 matching bases. CDR3 length equals 14 residues. The V end lost 0 bases, the J end lost 7 bases, and 12 bases lay between the germline ends. CDR1 is LGHNA, CDR2 YNFKEQ, per germline. The CDR3 protein is CASSQDDRLGGYTF. CDR3 nucleotides: TGTGCCAGCAGCCAAGACGACAGGTTAGGTGGCTACACCTTC.